The present entry profiles one T cell receptor (beta chain) with its context. Its antigen is still unknown. It was across several immunoSEQ plates that each subset's genomic DNA was evenly split. This table comes from immunoSEQ multiplex PCR, and its TCRdb copy is limited to in-frame clones, with some not included. Among under 1 million clones listed, about 97% were seen once. The record originates from a study of shared clonotypes between healthy human individuals. About the study: Per donor, three plates held CD4 naive cells, three held CD4 memory, two held CD8 naive and one held CD8 memory. Findings and caveats of the study: A handful of donors showed sharing of around 5% of naive CD4 clonotypes.

The CDR3 is 15 amino acids. V gave up 5 bases and J gave up 2 bases, with 16 bases separating them. From germline, CDR1 is SEHNR and CDR2 FQNEAQ (reference sequence). Positive CCR7 selection of CD45RO-negative cells yielded the naive CD8 cells, and terminally differentiated effector memory CD45RA+ cells were excluded. The sample comprised naive CD8+ T cells sorted from blood. The TCR sequence derives from a man aged 30 to 45 in good health. This chain joins TRBV7-9 and TRBJ2-7; possible D gene TRBD1, 6 bases. DNA for the CDR3: TGTGCCAGCAGCCCTAGGGGGACCCCCACCTACGAGCAGTACTTC. Translated: CASSPRGTPTYEQYF.